A selection of T cell receptor beta chains follows, all from one sample in a study of cytomegalovirus exposure and HLA in healthy donors. The method was immunoSEQ multiplex PCR; TCRdb's version includes in-frame clones alone and lacks a portion of them. The sample contains tens of thousands of clones, 85% to 90% of which appear only once. Sequencing was performed on PBMCs. These receptors all come from a woman under 30 in good health and CMV-seropositive. CDR3s include the opening cysteine and the closing phenylalanine or tryptophan. The order of the fields is clone size, V gene, D gene, J gene, CDR3 length, CDR3 protein, CDR3 DNA. The D gene is left open where the match is weak. Part of the rows lack a size; the others show once, few, many or a class for expanded clones.

-	TRBV14	-	TRBJ2-1	12	CASSQGVNEQFF	TGTGCCAGCAGCCAAGGCGTTAATGAGCAGTTCTTC
-	TRBV9	TRBD2	TRBJ2-7	13	CASSVGTSGEQYF	TGTGCCAGCAGCGTAGGGACTAGTGGCGAGCAGTACTTC
-	TRBV9	TRBD2	TRBJ2-1	15	CASSVGTSGHNEQFF	TGTGCCAGCAGCGTAGGGACTAGCGGACACAATGAGCAGTTCTTC
-	TRBV5-1	TRBD2	TRBJ2-5	16	CASSLGGLGQQETQYF	TGCGCCAGCAGCCTGGGAGGACTAGGACAACAAGAGACCCAGTACTTC
-	TRBV11-2	-	TRBJ1-4	13	CASSGGGNEKLFF	TGTGCCAGCAGCGGGGGGGGGAATGAAAAACTGTTTTTT
-	TRBV5-1	TRBD2	TRBJ2-5	18	CASSLLASGGNIKETQYF	TGCGCCAGCAGCTTGTTGGCTAGCGGGGGGAACATTAAAGAGACCCAGTACTTC
-	TRBV30	TRBD2	TRBJ2-5	17	CAWDPGSRGLAAETQYF	TGTGCCTGGGATCCGGGGTCTCGTGGACTAGCGGCGGAGACCCAGTACTTC
-	TRBV4-2	-	TRBJ2-7	12	CASSQDVREQYF	TGTGCCAGCAGCCAAGATGTTCGCGAGCAGTACTTC
once	TRBV6-6	-	TRBJ2-1	12	CASSRAPNEQFF	TGTGCCAGCTCGCGGGCCCCCAATGAGCAGTTCTTC
-	TRBV12-2	-	TRBJ2-1	15	CASRLVPSWGNEQFF	TGTGCAAGTCGCTTAGTCCCTAGCTGGGGCAATGAGCAGTTCTTC
-	TRBV28	TRBD2	TRBJ2-7	17	CASSLWSLAGGPGEQYF	TGTGCCAGCAGTTTATGGTCCCTAGCGGGAGGGCCGGGAGAGCAGTACTTC
-	TRBV4-1	TRBD1	TRBJ1-1	16	CASSQESGTGVTEAFF	TGCGCCAGCAGCCAAGAATCTGGGACAGGGGTTACTGAAGCTTTCTTT
-	TRBV7-2	TRBD2	TRBJ2-5	15	CASSLAAGGLETQYF	TGTGCCAGCAGCTTAGCAGCGGGGGGGCTAGAGACCCAGTACTTC
-	TRBV27	-	TRBJ2-3	16	CASSLGTQVTTDTQYF	TGTGCCAGCAGCCTCGGGACACAAGTCACCACAGATACGCAGTATTTT
-	TRBV5-1	TRBD2	TRBJ2-1	18	CASSLGNSGGPSYNEQFF	TGCGCCAGCAGCTTGGGGAATAGCGGGGGGCCTTCCTACAATGAGCAGTTCTTC
-	TRBV28	-	TRBJ2-1	16	CASSGARTLSYNEQFF	TGTGCCAGCAGTGGGGCGCGGACCCTCTCCTACAATGAGCAGTTCTTC
-	TRBV4-3	-	TRBJ1-6	16	CASSQESTGPYSPLHF	TGCGCCAGCAGCCAAGAGTCTACAGGTCCTTATTCACCCCTCCACTTT
-	TRBV29-1	-	TRBJ1-2	12	CSVARNSDGYTF	TGCAGCGTTGCACGGAACAGTGATGGCTACACCTTC
-	TRBV30	-	TRBJ1-1	12	CAWRGGYTEAFF	TGTGCCTGGAGGGGGGGTTACACTGAAGCTTTCTTT
-	TRBV7-9	-	TRBJ1-1	14	CASSLGGLGTEAFF	TGTGCCAGCAGCTTAGGGGGCTTGGGGACTGAAGCTTTCTTT